The 23 T cell receptor beta chains below were found in one sample sequenced in a study of control samples from healthy donors and cancer patients. Here immunoSEQ multiplex PCR was the method, and the copy in TCRdb shows in-frame clones only, minus some. The table records 78,000 or so clones, roughly 87% of them present only once. Sample: blood. These TCRs come from a woman aged 45 to 65 in good health.

The chain uses TRBV30 and TRBJ2-1, with no clear D. Germline V gene lookup returns CDR1 GTSNPN and CDR2 SVGIG (reference sequence). The V and J ends lost 2 bases and 3 bases respectively, with 11 bases between them. This CDR3 is 14 amino acids long. This CDR3 reads CAWSRQQFYNEQFF. CDR3 DNA sequence: TGTGCCTGGAGTCGGCAGCAATTCTACAATGAGCAGTTCTTC.

The V call is TRBV29-1, the J call TRBJ1-4, with D perhaps TRBD1 (5 bases). The CDR3 is 14 residues long. V was pared by 5 bases and J by 5 bases, with 15 bases between. Per germline, CDR1 SQVTM and CDR2 ANQGSEA. The CDR3 region is CSVRGEGLNEKLFF. In DNA form, the CDR3 reads TGCAGCGTTCGGGGGGAAGGGCTAAATGAAAAACTGTTTTTT. Using reference TRBV29-1 and TRBJ1-4 for the parts outside the CDR3, the full variable domain is SAVISQKPSRDICQRGTSLTIQCQVDSQVTMMFWYRQQPGQSLTLIATANQGSEATYESGFVIDKFPISRPNLTFSTLTVSNMSPEDSSIYLCSVRGEGLNEKLFFGSGTQLSVL.

V is TRBV27 and J is TRBJ2-7; no clear D. The germline V and J ends were trimmed by 5 bases and 3 bases, with 14 bases remaining between them. Germline CDR1 MNHEY, CDR2 SMNVEV (reference sequence). CDR3 size: 14 residues. The CDR3 reads CASSPFPDVYEQYF. The CDR3 region has the DNA TGTGCCAGCAGTCCATTCCCGGACGTCTACGAGCAGTACTTC.

The chain carries TRBV18 and TRBJ1-4, with 8 bases matching TRBD1. V shed 3 bases, J shed 5 bases, and the junction held 5 bases outside the gene matches. The CDR3 has 15 residues. Looked up from germline, CDR1 is KGHSH and CDR2 is LQKENI. CDR3 protein: CASSPGTGLNEKLFF. The CDR3 nucleotides are TGTGCCAGCTCACCCGGGACAGGTTTGAATGAAAAACTGTTTTTT.

The chain uses TRBV10-3 and TRBJ1-1; tentative D call: TRBD1 (6 bases). Per germline, CDR1 ENHRY and CDR2 SYGVKD. Trimming shortened V by 0 bases and J by 5 bases, and 10 bases separated the two germline ends. The length of the CDR3 is 14 residues. The CDR3 DNA sequence: TGTGCCATCAGTGAGTCGGGGGGCTTAACTGAAGCTTTCTTT. Translated: CAISESGGLTEAFF.

This clone was observed a single time. The chain links TRBV27 to TRBJ1-4, with TRBD1 matching over 7 bases. The CDR3 extends over 15 amino acids. J gave up 5 bases and V 5 bases, and 8 bases lay outside the gene matches. Looked up from germline, CDR1 is MNHEY and CDR2 is SMNVEV (reference sequence). CDR3: CASSHALQGNEKLFF. DNA of the CDR3: TGTGCCAGCAGTCATGCCTTACAGGGGAATGAAAAACTGTTTTTT.

V is TRBV30 and J is TRBJ2-7; 10 bases are shared with TRBD2. Germline CDR1 and CDR2: GTSNPN and SVGIG (reference sequence). This CDR3 contains 15 residues. V shed 2 bases and J 0 bases; nucleotides not matched to a gene: 4. This chain's CDR3 is CAWSPSGSLSYEQYF. DNA for the CDR3: TGTGCCTGGAGTCCTAGCGGGAGCCTCTCCTACGAGCAGTACTTC.

This clone was recorded a few times. The rearrangement uses TRBV4-1 and TRBJ2-1; TRBD2 aligns across 10 bases. The CDR3 is 17 residues long. J was trimmed by 3 bases and V by 6 bases; bases with no gene match: 11. Looked up from germline, CDR1 is MGHRA and CDR2 is YSYEKL. The CDR3 bases are TGCGCCAGCAGTCGCGGCGGATTAGCGGGGGGCTACAATGAGCAGTTCTTC. Its protein is CASSRGGLAGGYNEQFF.

V usage is TRBV6-6 and J usage is TRBJ1-1; D is uncertain. The CDR3 is made up of 13 amino acids. Between the trimmed V and J ends, which lost 8 bases and 2 bases, there was a span of 12 bases. Germline V gene sequence: CDR1 MNHNY, CDR2 SVGAGI (reference sequence). CDR3 amino acids: CASARPENTEAFF. The CDR3 DNA reads TGTGCCAGCGCCAGACCCGAAAACACTGAAGCTTTCTTT.

This chain links TRBV9 with TRBJ1-4; possible D gene TRBD1, 5 bases. The V gene's germline CDR1 is SGDLS and CDR2 YYNGEE. V lost 0 bases and J lost 8, with 14 bases in between. This CDR3 spans 15 amino acids. The CDR3 here is CASSVGGGTSEKLFF. The CDR3 DNA reads TGTGCCAGCAGCGTAGGGGGAGGGACCAGCGAAAAACTGTTTTTT.

This clone came up once. The chain recombines TRBV11-2 with TRBJ2-3; TRBD2 aligns across 8 bases. CDR3 size: 15 residues. After removal of 2 bases from V and 2 bases from J, the junction contained 3 bases not matched to a gene. Germline lookup yields CDR1 SGHAT and CDR2 FQNNGV. The CDR3 sequence is CASSLSGGATDTQYF. The CDR3 bases are TGTGCCAGCAGCTTATCGGGAGGGGCCACAGATACGCAGTATTTT.

V usage is TRBV6-5 and J usage is TRBJ1-2, with TRBD1 identical over 9 bases. The germline V gene has CDR1 MNHEY and CDR2 SVGAGI. This CDR3 region has 15 residues. The junction had 9 bases not matched to a gene; V was cut back by 4 bases and J by 6 bases. The CDR3 DNA reads as TGTGCCAGCAGTTCCCACCCGGGACAGGGAAATGGCTACACCTTC. Its translation is CASSSHPGQGNGYTF.

This chain uses TRBV30 with TRBJ2-3, with 8 bases aligning to TRBD2. V gave up 2 bases and J gave up 5 bases; unmatched junction bases: 9. Germline CDR1 is GTSNPN and CDR2 is SVGIG (reference sequence). The CDR3 sequence is 15 residues long. The CDR3 loop is CAWSQASGWKDTQYF. The CDR3 nucleotides are TGTGCCTGGAGTCAGGCTAGCGGGTGGAAAGATACGCAGTATTTT.

The chain links TRBV29-1 to TRBJ1-1; 8 nucleotides line up with TRBD1. V shed 7 bases and J 1 base; nucleotides not matched to a gene: 5. CDR3 length: 13 amino acids. Germline V CDR1 and CDR2: SQVTM, ANQGSEA. DNA of the CDR3: TGCAGCGGTACCGGGACAGGGAACACTGAAGCTTTCTTT. It specifies CSGTGTGNTEAFF. The full variable domain, in which reference TRBV29-1 and TRBJ1-1 provide the parts outside the CDR3, is SAVISQKPSRDICQRGTSLTIQCQVDSQVTMMFWYRQQPGQSLTLIATANQGSEATYESGFVIDKFPISRPNLTFSTLTVSNMSPEDSSIYLCSGTGTGNTEAFFGQGTRLTVV.

The V and J genes are TRBV5-1 and TRBJ2-2; 12 nucleotides match TRBD2. The CDR3 runs to 17 residues. The junction had 6 bases not matched to a gene; V was cut back by 0 bases and J by 6 bases. CDR1 SGHRS and CDR2 YFSETQ come from the germline V gene. The CDR3 loop is CASSLGLAGDFAGELFF. The CDR3 DNA sequence: TGCGCCAGCAGCTTGGGACTAGCGGGAGATTTCGCCGGGGAGCTGTTTTTT.

On this clone itself: A read error may produce the germline difference seen at one junction end. The chain combines TRBV6-1 with TRBJ1-4, with no clear D. CDR1 and CDR2 from the germline V gene are MNHNS and SASEGT. The CDR3 consists of 12 residues. The CDR3 sequence: CASREPGEKLFF. In DNA form, the CDR3 reads TGTGCCAGCCGTGAGCCGGGTGAAAAACTGTTTTTT.

The chain joins TRBV7-9 to TRBJ2-2; TRBD1 aligns across 8 bases. V trimming: 5 bases; J trimming: 7 bases; junction bases outside the gene matches: 12. The V gene's germline CDR1 is SEHNR and CDR2 FQNEAQ (reference sequence). The CDR3 is 16 residues long. This CDR3 reads CASSVSQGVRFGELFF. The DNA of the CDR3 is TGTGCCAGCAGCGTATCACAGGGGGTCAGGTTCGGGGAGCTGTTTTTT.

This chain uses TRBV28 with TRBJ2-5; 8 bases match TRBD1. The CDR3 length is 14 residues. The junction had 6 bases not matched to a gene; V was cut back by 4 bases and J by 5 bases. Per germline, CDR1 MDHEN and CDR2 SYDVKM. CDR3 coding DNA: TGTGCCAGCAGTTCCGACAGGGGCGGGGAGACCCAGTACTTC. Its translation is CASSSDRGGETQYF.

This clone showed up just a few times. This chain connects TRBV24-1 to TRBJ1-2, with 7 bases matching TRBD1. With 7 bases clipped from V and 4 bases from J, the junction kept 5 bases outside the gene matches. The CDR3 loop spans 13 amino acids. The germline CDR1 and CDR2 sequences are KGHDR and SFDVKD. Here the CDR3 reads CATREAGGYGYTF. CDR3 coding DNA: TGTGCCACCAGAGAAGCAGGGGGCTATGGCTACACCTTC.

This sequence joins TRBV5-1 and TRBJ2-1, with 7 bases lining up with TRBD2. CDR1 SGHRS and CDR2 YFSETQ come from the germline V gene. The CDR3 spans 14 residues. J gave up 4 bases and V 4 bases, and 5 bases lay outside the gene matches. CDR3 in amino acids: CASSGTTQYNEQFF. DNA of the CDR3: TGCGCCAGCAGCGGGACTACCCAATACAATGAGCAGTTCTTC. Combining the CDR3 with reference TRBV5-1 and TRBJ2-1 gives the whole variable domain KAGVTQTPRYLIKTRGQQVTLSCSPISGHRSVSWYQQTPGQGLQFLFEYFSETQRNKGNFPGRFSGRQFSNSRSEMNVSTLELGDSALYLCASSGTTQYNEQFFGPGTRLTVL.

The chain carries TRBV2 and TRBJ2-6; 8 nucleotides agree with TRBD1. The CDR3 consists of 16 residues. J gave up 0 bases and V 8 bases, and 6 bases lay outside the gene matches. Germline V gene data show CDR1 as SNHLY and CDR2 as FYNNEI. The CDR3, as DNA: TGTGCCAGCTCGGACAGGGTTTTCTCTGGGGCCAACGTCCTGACTTTC. The encoded protein is CASSDRVFSGANVLTF.

The V call is TRBV18, the J call TRBJ1-1; D is undetermined. The CDR3 has 16 residues. Looked up from germline, CDR1 is KGHSH and CDR2 is LQKENI. The V end lost 0 bases, the J end lost 0 bases, and 11 bases lay between the germline ends. The CDR3 DNA is TGTGCCAGCTCACCACCACCTGGAGGAATGAACACTGAAGCTTTCTTT. Translation gives CASSPPPGGMNTEAFF.

This chain uses TRBV11-2 with TRBJ2-4, with 11 bases lining up with TRBD2. Germline assignment: CDR1 SGHAT and CDR2 FQNNGV. V was pared by 1 base and J by 7 bases, with 15 bases of the junction left unmatched. The CDR3 has 19 residues. The CDR3 region has the DNA TGTGCCAGCAGCTTAGGACAGGGAAAACTAGCGGGGGAGCGGAACATTCAGTACTTC. Amino acid sequence: CASSLGQGKLAGERNIQYF.